Presented here are 9 T cell receptor beta chains from one specimen sequenced in a study of Graves' ophthalmopathy and Graves' hyperthyroidism. Amplification from RNA transcripts yielded the TCR beta CDR3 regions. RT-PCR with HTBI primers came first, then second-round multiplex PCR. Via MiXCR, TCRdb re-called the multiplex PCR reads, giving one row per CDR3 protein. This table has approximately 500,000 distinct CDR3 sequences, under 15% appearing once. The sample consisted of blood. These receptors came from a woman aged 25 to 45 with Graves' ophthalmopathy.

Concerning this clonotype: A clone one base away is much larger, so this may be a read error. V is TRBV19 and J is TRBJ1-1, with a tentative D call TRBD1 (5 bases). Germline assignment: CDR1 LNHDA and CDR2 SQIVND (reference sequence). The CDR3 sequence is 13 residues long. DNA of the CDR3: TGTGCCAGTAAGGCAGGGCTGGCCACTGAAGTTTTCTTT. Its translation: CASKAGLATEVFF.

This clonotype was seen many times. The V gene is TRBV12-3 or TRBV12-4, the J gene TRBJ2-7; D is unresolved. CDR3 length: 13 residues. V lost 3 bases and J lost 3, with 9 bases in between. The CDR3 sequence: CASSFGAYYEQYF. The CDR3 nucleotides are TGTGCCAGCAGTTTTGGAGCCTACTACGAGCAGTACTTC.

The V and J genes are TRBV4-3 and TRBJ2-7; D perhaps matches TRBD2 (6 bases). V was clipped by 0 bases and J by 0 bases, with 15 bases between them. Germline CDR1 LGHNA, CDR2 YSLEER. This CDR3 contains 17 residues. The CDR3 nucleotides read TGCGCCAGCAGCCAAGATCAGGATAGCGGACCCTCCTACGAGCAGTACTTC. It yields the protein CASSQDQDSGPSYEQYF.

This clonotype has at least ten counts. At one end the junction does not follow the germline gene, possibly because of a read error. V usage is TRBV6-5 and J usage is TRBJ1-3; the D is unclear. This CDR3 has 15 amino acids. Germline V gene lookup returns CDR1 MNHEY and CDR2 SVGAGI. DNA for the CDR3: TGTGCCAGCAGTTTAGGGTGGCTTTCTGGGAACACCATATATTTT. This translates into CASSLGWLSGNTIYF.

The sample holds a few counts of this clonotype. V and J are TRBV20-1 and TRBJ2-7; 9 bases match TRBD1. The junction had 14 bases not matched to a gene; V was cut back by 5 bases and J by 6 bases. This CDR3 comprises 15 residues. CDR1 and CDR2 from the germline V gene are DFQATT and SNEGSKA (reference sequence). The CDR3 is CSAGSPGQGTSEQYF. CDR3 bases: TGCAGTGCTGGATCTCCGGGACAGGGTACCTCCGAGCAGTACTTC.

In its sample, this clonotype was seen many times. The chain uses TRBV11-2 and TRBJ2-7, with D possibly called TRBD1 or TRBD2 (5 bases each). Germline loops: CDR1 SGHAT, CDR2 FQNNGV. V was pared by 5 bases and J by 5 bases, with 13 bases between. CDR3 size: 13 residues. CDR3 bases: TGTGCCAGCAGCCCGGGAACAGGCGACGAGCAGTACTTC. Amino acid sequence: CASSPGTGDEQYF.

In this sample, this clonotype turned up many times. V and J are TRBV12-3 or TRBV12-4 and TRBJ2-7, with D perhaps assigned TRBD1 or TRBD2 (5 bases each). Trimming took off 5 bases at V and 0 bases at J, with 17 bases between the two ends. The CDR3 is 16 amino acids. The CDR3, as DNA: TGTGCCAGCAGTGGGGGTCCGGGTCAAAGCTCCTACGAGCAGTACTTC. It is translated as CASSGGPGQSSYEQYF.

This clonotype has a count of ten or more. The chain joins TRBV28 to TRBJ1-3; tentatively, D is TRBD1 (5 bases). The CDR3 is made up of 16 amino acids. The V gene lost 5 bases and the J gene lost 3 bases, with 17 bases spanning the gap. Looked up from germline, CDR1 is MDHEN and CDR2 is SYDVKM. The CDR3 DNA reads as TGTGCCAGCAGTAGGGCTAGGGGAAGTATTGGAAACACCATATATTTT. Protein: CASSRARGSIGNTIYF.

This clonotype was recorded many times. This chain joins TRBV7-2 and TRBJ1-5; D might be TRBD1 (6 bases). This CDR3 region has 16 residues. V lost 5 bases and J 2 bases, leaving 16 bases between the germline ends. Germline V gene data show CDR1 as SGHTA and CDR2 as FQGNSA. Here the CDR3 reads CASSAQGRQGNQPQHF. The CDR3, as DNA: TGTGCCAGCAGCGCCCAGGGGAGGCAAGGCAATCAGCCCCAGCATTTT.